Each of the 29 T cell receptor beta chains below was sequenced from the same sample in a study of T cells in Graves' hyperthyroidism and ophthalmopathy. Researchers took RNA transcripts and amplified the TCR beta CDR3 regions from them. HTBI primers were employed in a first-round RT-PCR of the TCR CDR3. TCRdb used MiXCR to reprocess the multiplex PCR reads, holding one entry per CDR3 protein. Here the sample spans 620,000 or so distinct CDR3 sequences, roughly 15% being singletons. The sample taken for sequencing was blood. The source is a woman in her 50s with Graves' ophthalmopathy.

This clonotype was seen a few times. The V gene is TRBV4-2, the J gene TRBJ2-7; no reliable D call. The CDR3 length is 14 residues. Deletions cut 2 bases from V and 6 bases from J, with 14 bases between. Germline CDR1 reads LGHNA; CDR2 reads YNFKEQ. The CDR3: CASSQPAMGGEQYF. CDR3 sequence (DNA): TGTGCCAGCAGCCAACCTGCGATGGGCGGCGAGCAGTACTTC.

Many counts were recorded for this clonotype. The chain is built from TRBV4-3 and TRBJ1-2; 11 bases match TRBD1. Germline V gene sequence: CDR1 LGHNA, CDR2 YSLEER. The CDR3 extends over 16 amino acids. The V and J ends lost 1 base and 3 bases, in that order; junction bases with no gene match: 4. The CDR3, as DNA: TGCGCCAGCAGCCAAGTCGGGACAGGGGGTGACTATGGCTACACCTTC. This sequence encodes CASSQVGTGGDYGYTF.

This chain connects TRBV4-1 to TRBJ2-4; D gene ambiguous. The germline gives CDR1 MGHRA, CDR2 YSYEKL. CDR3 size: 15 residues. Trimming removed 0 bases at V and 0 bases at J, with 6 bases between. CDR3 protein: CASSQDRLAKNIQYF. The CDR3 nucleotides read TGCGCCAGCAGCCAAGATCGACTAGCCAAAAACATTCAGTACTTC.

Only a few counts were recorded for this clonotype. The gene calls are TRBV4-1 and TRBJ1-2; perhaps TRBD1 as D (5 bases). The CDR3 contains 15 residues. Germline values: CDR1 MGHRA, CDR2 YSYEKL. Trimming took 1 base from V and 8 from J, leaving 17 bases between them. The CDR3 sequence: CASSQGVAGTRGYTF. The CDR3 coding sequence is TGCGCCAGCAGCCAAGGGGTGGCCGGGACCCGGGGCTACACCTTC.

This clonotype was counted ten times or more. The chain employs TRBV11-2 and TRBJ2-2; the D is unclear. The CDR3 contains 13 residues. Germline V gives CDR1 SGHAT, CDR2 FQNNGV. Between the trimmed V and J ends, which lost 5 bases and 2 bases, there was a span of 6 bases. For the CDR3, the DNA is TGTGCCAGCAGCATCCTAAACACCGGGGAGCTGTTTTTT. Protein sequence: CASSILNTGELFF.

This clonotype was counted ten times or more. DNA of the CDR3: TGTGCCAGCATTCTCCACGGCGCGGGAGGGTCGGGCAATGAGCAGTTCTTC. Its protein is CASILHGAGGSGNEQFF. This sequence joins TRBV6-1 and TRBJ2-1; 9 nucleotides match TRBD2. Germline CDR1 MNHNS, CDR2 SASEGT. After removal of 7 bases from V and 6 bases from J, the junction contained 16 bases not matched to a gene. The CDR3 has 17 amino acids.

This clonotype showed up many times. The CDR3 DNA reads as TGTGCCAGCAGGCACCCGGGACGGGGAACCGGGGAGCTGTTTTTT. Amino acids: CASRHPGRGTGELFF. The rearrangement joins TRBV11-2 to TRBJ2-2; the D call may be TRBD1 or TRBD2 (5 bases each). This CDR3 comprises 15 residues. CDR1 is SGHAT and CDR2 is FQNNGV in the germline V gene. Between the trimmed V and J ends, which lost 6 bases and 5 bases, there was a span of 16 bases.

The rearrangement links TRBV14 to TRBJ1-1; D ambiguous. Germline V gene data show CDR1 as SGHDN and CDR2 as FVKESK. The ends were cut back, 0 bases at V and 10 bases at J, with 15 bases in the middle. The CDR3 totals 14 residues. The CDR3 DNA sequence: TGTGCCAGCAGCCAAGATTCACAGCGGATCGGAGCTTTCTTT. As protein: CASSQDSQRIGAFF.

This clonotype appeared a few times. The chain recombines TRBV29-1 with TRBJ2-1, with TRBD2 matching 13 bases. After removal of 6 bases from V and 13 bases from J, the junction contained 9 bases not matched to a gene. The length of the CDR3 is 13 residues. The germline CDR1 and CDR2 sequences are SQVTM and ANQGSEA. CDR3 nucleotides: TGCAGCGTGTCCCCCGGGACTAGCGGGAAACAGTTCTTC. This encodes CSVSPGTSGKQFF.

This clonotype has at least ten counts. The J gene is TRBJ1-1, the V gene TRBV5-6; D call uncertain. From germline, CDR1 is SGHDT and CDR2 YYEEEE. Trimming pared 2 bases from V and 1 base from J, leaving 6 bases between. There are 13 residues in the CDR3. CDR3 sequence (DNA): TGTGCCAGCAGCTTTAGTCCGAACACTGAAGCTTTCTTT. It yields the protein CASSFSPNTEAFF.

Only a few counts were recorded for this clonotype. This chain links TRBV9 with TRBJ2-7; TRBD2 aligns across 10 bases. Germline CDR1 reads SGDLS; CDR2 reads YYNGEE. Germline trimming cut 1 base from V and 5 bases from J; bases unmatched to any gene: 6. This CDR3 is built from 15 residues. Written as DNA, the CDR3 is TGTGCCAGCAGCGTATCAGCGGGAGGGCCTCACGAGCAGTACTTC. Its translation: CASSVSAGGPHEQYF.

The rearrangement links TRBV19 to TRBJ2-7; D uncertain. Between the trimmed V and J ends, which lost 2 bases and 4 bases, there was a span of 9 bases. This CDR3 is built from 13 residues. The germline CDR1 and CDR2 sequences are LNHDA and SQIVND (reference sequence). The chain's CDR3 is CASSISVRYEQYF. The CDR3 nucleotides read TGTGCCAGTAGTATATCTGTTCGTTACGAGCAGTACTTC.

This clonotype was found many times. The DNA of the CDR3 is TGTGCCAGCAGTCCCCTCGGACTAGCGGATAACACCGGGGAGCTGTTTTTT. Its translation: CASSPLGLADNTGELFF. The V call is TRBV27, the J call TRBJ2-2, with 10 bases matching TRBD2. The V and J ends lost 5 bases and 2 bases, in that order; junction bases with no gene match: 8. The CDR3 is 17 residues long. CDR1 is MNHEY and CDR2 is SMNVEV in the germline V gene (reference sequence).

This clonotype occurred many times. This chain joins TRBV28 and TRBJ1-2; a weak D match, TRBD1 (6 bases). The germline gives CDR1 MDHEN, CDR2 SYDVKM. V lost 3 bases and J lost 1, with 18 bases in between. CDR3 length: 17 residues. CDR3 bases: TGTGCCAGCAGTTTGCGCGACCGGGAGGGGGTTAACTATGGCTACACCTTC. Translated, it gives CASSLRDREGVNYGYTF.

This clonotype came up a few times. The chain joins TRBV19 to TRBJ2-3; 9 nucleotides align to TRBD2. With 6 bases clipped from V and 6 bases from J, the junction kept 7 bases outside the gene matches. Germline lookup yields CDR1 LNHDA and CDR2 SQIVND (reference sequence). The CDR3 has 14 residues. The CDR3 loop is CASRKGLAWDTQYF. CDR3 in DNA: TGTGCCAGTAGGAAGGGACTAGCATGGGATACGCAGTATTTT. Full variable domain (missing parts from reference TRBV19 and TRBJ2-3): DGGITQSPKYLFRKEGQNVTLSCEQNLNHDAMYWYRQDPGQGLRLIYYSQIVNDFQKGDIAEGYSVSREKKESFPLTVTSAQKNPTAFYLCASRKGLAWDTQYFGPGTRLTVL.

The chain links TRBV15 to TRBJ2-7; D could derive from TRBD1 or TRBD2 (6 bases each). Germline V gene data show CDR1 as LNHNV and CDR2 as YYDKDF (reference sequence). Trimming stripped 0 bases from V and 3 bases from J, with 9 bases between. The CDR3 has 14 amino acids. Here the CDR3 DNA reads TGTGCCACCAGCAGAGATAAGGGGGGCTACGAGCAGTACTTC. Protein: CATSRDKGGYEQYF.

This clonotype was found many times. The chain recombines TRBV7-3 with TRBJ1-2; D unclear. This CDR3 is 15 amino acids long. CDR1 is SGHTA, CDR2 FQGTGA, per germline. Trimming took 0 bases from V and 5 from J, leaving 13 bases between them. CDR3 loop: CASSLTGGQVYGYTF. CDR3 nucleotide sequence: TGTGCCAGCAGCTTAACTGGAGGGCAGGTATATGGCTACACCTTC.

This clonotype has only one observation. This may be a read error, as it is one base from a much larger clone. V is TRBV12-5 and J is TRBJ2-1; D gene uncertain. Germline CDR1 is LGHNT and CDR2 is FRNRAP. The CDR3 is 15 residues long. The CDR3 DNA follows: TGTGCTAGTGGTTGGACCAACCTTAGTTTCAATGGGCAGTTCTTC. Translated: CASGWTNLSFNGQFF.

This clonotype has more than one count but fewer than ten. The CDR3 spells CASSQESSVRGWGNQPQHF. The CDR3 DNA sequence: TGTGCCAGCAGCCAAGAGTCGTCCGTCCGGGGATGGGGCAATCAGCCCCAGCATTTT. This chain joins TRBV4-2 and TRBJ1-5; D is ambiguous. Looked up from germline, CDR1 is LGHNA and CDR2 is YNFKEQ. This CDR3 comprises 19 residues. Trimming removed 0 bases from V and 2 bases from J, with 20 bases in between.

This clonotype was counted many times. The chain links TRBV15 to TRBJ1-6, with 11 bases identical to TRBD1. CDR3 length: 17 amino acids. Germline V CDR1 and CDR2: LNHNV, YYDKDF (reference sequence). V was clipped by 3 bases and J by 9 bases; unmatched bases: 10. The CDR3 loop is CATSSRYGTGGSSPLHF. CDR3 sequence (DNA): TGTGCCACCAGCAGCCGATACGGGACAGGGGGAAGTTCACCCCTCCACTTT. The whole variable domain, filled in from reference TRBV15 and TRBJ1-6, reads DAMVIQNPRYQVTQFGKPVTLSCSQTLNHNVMYWYQQKSSQAPKLLFHYYDKDFNNEADTPDNFQSRRPNTSFCFLDIRSPGLGDTAMYLCATSSRYGTGGSSPLHFGNGTRLTVT.

This clonotype came up many times. The chain carries TRBV28 and TRBJ2-2; D not resolved. The CDR3 has 15 residues. Germline lookup yields CDR1 MDHEN and CDR2 SYDVKM. Trimming took 3 bases from V and 6 from J, leaving 14 bases between them. The chain's CDR3 is CASSLVSPAAGELFF. Written as DNA, the CDR3 is TGTGCCAGCAGTTTGGTCAGCCCCGCGGCCGGGGAGCTGTTTTTT.

The V gene is TRBV20-1, the J gene TRBJ2-2; TRBD1 is a possible D gene (6 bases). Per the germline V gene, CDR1 is DFQATT and CDR2 is SNEGSKA (reference sequence). Trimming took 0 bases from V and 3 from J, leaving 11 bases between them. This CDR3 spans 15 amino acids. CDR3 region: CSAREGAVDTGELFF. Here the CDR3 DNA reads TGCAGTGCTAGAGAGGGGGCAGTTGACACCGGGGAGCTGTTTTTT.

The genes are TRBV6-2 or TRBV6-3 and TRBJ1-2; 7 positions agree with TRBD1. Germline CDR1 MNHEY, CDR2 SVGEGT. V shed 6 bases and J 7 bases; nucleotides not matched to a gene: 8. The CDR3 is 13 residues long. CDR3 in amino acids: CASSLGQVLGYTF. Here the CDR3 DNA reads TGTGCCAGCAGCCTCGGACAGGTTCTTGGCTACACCTTC.

The J gene is TRBJ2-5, the V gene TRBV28; 13 nucleotides match TRBD2. Germline CDR1 and CDR2: MDHEN and SYDVKM. The CDR3 extends over 19 amino acids. The trim removed 5 bases at V and 3 bases at J, leaving 15 bases unmatched. DNA of the CDR3: TGTGCCAGCAGTCTCCCTCAACCGGGACTAGCGGGACTAAAAGAGACCCAGTACTTC. It translates to CASSLPQPGLAGLKETQYF.

This clonotype was picked up many times. The V gene is TRBV28, the J gene TRBJ1-2; D gene uncertain. Germline V gene lookup returns CDR1 MDHEN and CDR2 SYDVKM. The CDR3 length is 15 residues. Trimming shortened V by 2 bases and J by 5 bases, and 15 bases separated the two germline ends. Written as DNA, the CDR3 is TGTGCCAGCAGTTTAGCAATAGGGAACCGTTATGGCTACACCTTC. It specifies CASSLAIGNRYGYTF.

Points on this clonotype: Being one base from a much bigger clone, this may be a read error. The V and J genes are TRBV5-5 and TRBJ2-5; no clear D. Germline V lookup: CDR1 SGHKS, CDR2 YYEKEE (reference sequence). This CDR3 is 15 amino acids long. The germline V and J ends were trimmed by 2 bases and 3 bases, with 14 bases remaining between them. The CDR3 loop reads CASSFRNRLEETQYF. DNA of the CDR3: TGTGCCAGCAGCTTCCGAAATCGGTTGGAAGAGACCCAGTACTTC.

This clonotype has more than one count but fewer than ten. V gene TRBV2 combines with J gene TRBJ1-1; 7 bases are a match to TRBD1. Germline V CDR1 and CDR2: SNHLY, FYNNEI. CDR3 size: 17 residues. Trimming at V came to 4 bases and at J to 0 bases, leaving 11 bases not matched to a gene. CDR3 bases: TGTGCCAGCAGTGGGGGAGGACAGGCCCGCTTGAACACTGAAGCTTTCTTT. Translation: CASSGGGQARLNTEAFF. Looking up the rest from reference TRBV2 and TRBJ1-1 gives the full variable domain: EPEVTQTPSHQVTQMGQEVILRCVPISNHLYFYWYRQILGQKVEFLVSFYNNEISEKSEIFDDQFSVERPDGSNFTLKIRSTKLEDSAMYFCASSGGGQARLNTEAFFGQGTRLTVV.

This clonotype was found many times. V gene TRBV20-1 combines with J gene TRBJ2-3; perhaps TRBD2 as D (5 bases). Deletions cut 3 bases from V and 1 base from J, with 14 bases between. This CDR3 region has 15 residues. Germline loops: CDR1 DFQATT, CDR2 SNEGSKA (reference sequence). In nucleotides, the CDR3 is TGCAGTGCTAGGCCGCCTAGCACCCGCACAGATACGCAGTATTTT. Amino acids: CSARPPSTRTDTQYF.

This clonotype was picked up many times. The chain recombines TRBV12-3 or TRBV12-4 with TRBJ2-7; 9 positions match TRBD1. The CDR3 length is 14 residues. J lost 4 bases, V lost 4 bases, and 5 bases had no gene match. The CDR3 region is CASSSRTGEYEQYF. CDR3 nucleotide sequence: TGTGCCAGCAGTTCTCGGACAGGGGAATACGAGCAGTACTTC.